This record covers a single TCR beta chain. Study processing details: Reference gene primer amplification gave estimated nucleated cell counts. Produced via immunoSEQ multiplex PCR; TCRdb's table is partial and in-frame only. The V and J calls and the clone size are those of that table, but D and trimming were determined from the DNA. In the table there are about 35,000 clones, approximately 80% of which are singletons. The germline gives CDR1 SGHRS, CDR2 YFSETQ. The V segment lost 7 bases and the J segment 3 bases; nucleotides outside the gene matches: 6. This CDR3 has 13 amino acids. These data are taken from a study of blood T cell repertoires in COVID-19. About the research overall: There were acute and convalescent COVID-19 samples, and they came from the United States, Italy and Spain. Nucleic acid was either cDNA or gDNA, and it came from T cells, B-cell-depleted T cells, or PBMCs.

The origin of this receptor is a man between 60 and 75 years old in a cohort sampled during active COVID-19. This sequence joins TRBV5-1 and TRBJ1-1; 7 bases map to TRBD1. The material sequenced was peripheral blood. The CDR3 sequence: CASSGQSDTEAFF. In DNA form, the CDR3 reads TGCGCCAGCTCGGGACAGTCGGACACTGAAGCTTTCTTT.